A selection of T cell receptor beta chains follows, all from one sample in a study of blood T cell repertoires in COVID-19. The data were produced by immunoSEQ multiplex PCR, yet TCRdb's version contains in-frame clones alone and is incomplete. The table has 150,000 or so clones, 92% seen once; the top ten hold 4.8%. The material sequenced was peripheral blood. These receptors all come from a man under 40 with COVID-19, enrolled during active disease. Each CDR3 is given with its conserved first and last residue. The D gene is left open where the match is weak. Size tells how often a clone was seen (once, few, many) or the class of an expanded clone, and some rows leave it out.

>TRBJ1-5|-|TRBV19|-
TGTGCCAGTAGTATGAGTGCAGGTAATCAGCCCCAGCATTTT
CASSMSAGNQPQHF
>TRBJ2-2|TRBD1|TRBV19|-
TGTGCCAGTAGTGTTACCGGGACAGGACCCACCGGGGAGCTGTTTTTT
CASSVTGTGPTGELFF
>TRBJ2-1|TRBD2|TRBV2|-
TGTGCCAGCAGTGATTGGGCTAGCGGACTATACAATGAGCAGTTCTTC
CASSDWASGLYNEQFF
>TRBJ1-1|-|TRBV19|-
TGTGCCAGTAGTATCGGAGGGGGGGTATTTTGGAGCACTGAAGCTTTCTTT
CASSIGGGVFWSTEAFF
>TRBJ1-2|-|TRBV24-1|-
TGTGCCACCAGTGACCGAAGCGAGTATGGCTACACCTTC
CATSDRSEYGYTF
>TRBJ2-7|-|TRBV18|-
TGTGCCAGCTCACCACCGGGACAAAACTACGAGCAGTACTTC
CASSPPGQNYEQYF
>TRBJ2-1|-|TRBV9|-
TGTGCCAGCAGCGCCCCATTAACGGGAGTGAACTACAATGAGCAGTTCTTC
CASSAPLTGVNYNEQFF
>TRBJ2-7|-|TRBV5-1|-
TGCGCCAGCAGCGTGACAGGGACTGAGCAGTACTTC
CASSVTGTEQYF
>TRBJ1-2|-|TRBV27|-
TGTGCCAGCAGTTTAGCAGGAAACTATGGCTACACCTTC
CASSLAGNYGYTF
>TRBJ2-5|-|TRBV18|-
TGTGCCAGCTCACCAGGACAGCAAGAGACCCAGTACTTC
CASSPGQQETQYF
>TRBJ1-6|TRBD1|TRBV27|-
TGTGCCAGCAGTCCCAGGACAGGGGGCGCGAATTCACCCCTCCACTTT
CASSPRTGGANSPLHF
>TRBJ1-5|-|TRBV4-1|-
TGCGCCAGCAGCCAAGGGACAGACAATCAGCCCCAGCATTTT
CASSQGTDNQPQHF
>TRBJ2-2|-|TRBV6-2/TRBV6-3|-
TGTGCCAGCAGCCTTCAGGGCTGGGGCACCGGGGAGCTGTTTTTT
CASSLQGWGTGELFF
>TRBJ2-3|TRBD2|TRBV4-3|-
TGCGCCAGCAGCCAAGAGACTAGCGGGGGGACAGATACGCAGTATTTT
CASSQETSGGTDTQYF
>TRBJ2-7|-|TRBV12-3/TRBV12-4|-
TGTGCCAGCAGTTCCCAGATACGTTACGAGCAGTACTTC
CASSSQIRYEQYF
>TRBJ1-3|-|TRBV11-3|once
TGTGCCAGCAGCTCTCGGACAGAGAGCTCTGGAAACACCATATATTTT
CASSSRTESSGNTIYF
>TRBJ2-7|-|TRBV4-3|-
TGCGCCAGCAGCCAAGATATAGGGAGCTCCTACGAGCAGTACTTC
CASSQDIGSSYEQYF
>TRBJ2-7|-|TRBV18|once
TGTGCCAGCTCACCTCCCTCTTATAACTCCTACGAGCAGTACTTC
CASSPPSYNSYEQYF
>TRBJ1-1|-|TRBV20-1|-
TGCAGTGCTAGTATCCCGTCGGGGAACACTGAAGCTTTCTTT
CSASIPSGNTEAFF
>TRBJ1-2|-|TRBV5-6|-
TGTGCCAGCAGCAAAAAAGACAGGCGCTATGGCTACACCTTC
CASSKKDRRYGYTF